A single sample gave rise to the 26 T cell receptor beta chains below, sequenced in a study of blood T cell repertoires in COVID-19. The method was immunoSEQ multiplex PCR; TCRdb's version includes in-frame clones alone and lacks a portion of them. The sample comprises under 45,000 clones, 76% of which are singletons, and about a quarter rests with the top ten. Sequencing was performed on peripheral blood. All receptors derive from a man older than 75 with acute or convalescent COVID-19.

This clone was seen ten or more times. The chain is built from TRBV6-6 and TRBJ1-4, with TRBD1 matching over 11 bases. The junction had 7 bases not matched to a gene; V was cut back by 4 bases and J by 6 bases. This CDR3 has 16 residues. Germline-derived CDR1 and CDR2 are MNHNY and SVGAGI (reference sequence). The CDR3 protein is CASSFRTGGADEKLFF. The CDR3 DNA reads as TGTGCCAGCAGTTTCCGGACAGGGGGCGCAGATGAAAAACTGTTTTTT.

This clone was counted only a few times. J is TRBJ1-2 and V is TRBV6-5, with D perhaps TRBD1 (6 bases). There are 14 residues in the CDR3. With 5 bases removed from V and 13 bases from J, the gap between germline ends came to 23 bases. The V gene's germline CDR1 is MNHEY and CDR2 SVGAGI. The CDR3 bases are TGTGCCAGCAGTCTTAGGGTCAGGGGAGGGCCGGGCACCTTC. It is translated as CASSLRVRGGPGTF.

This clone appeared a few times. The chain is built from TRBV7-3 and TRBJ2-2; D unresolved. Trimming left V 5 bases short and J 1 base short, with 11 bases between. This CDR3 region has 15 residues. Germline CDR1 is SGHTA and CDR2 is FQGTGA. The CDR3, as DNA: TGTGCCAGCAGCCTGGCGCTAGGGAACACCGGGGAGCTGTTTTTT. Protein: CASSLALGNTGELFF.

The J gene is TRBJ1-1, the V gene TRBV28, with D possibly being TRBD1 (5 bases). Germline CDR1 reads MDHEN; CDR2 reads SYDVKM. The CDR3 runs to 14 residues. V lost 6 bases and J 0 bases, leaving 11 bases between the germline ends. This chain's CDR3 is CASRTDRVNTEAFF. Written as DNA, the CDR3 is TGTGCCAGCAGAACCGACAGAGTGAACACTGAAGCTTTCTTT.

This chain connects TRBV7-9 to TRBJ2-1; a weak D match, TRBD2 (6 bases). V lost 3 bases to trimming and J lost 10 bases, with 7 bases between them. CDR1 and CDR2 from the germline V gene are SEHNR and FQNEAQ (reference sequence). The CDR3 length is 11 residues. The CDR3 protein is CASSFTSEQFF. CDR3 nucleotide sequence: TGTGCCAGCAGCTTTACTAGCGAGCAGTTCTTC.

This clone appeared once. This chain connects TRBV2 to TRBJ2-1; D is uncertain. Trimming shortened V by 4 bases and J by 9 bases, and 7 bases separated the two germline ends. The CDR3 has 11 amino acids. Germline V CDR1 and CDR2: SNHLY, FYNNEI. The CDR3 spells CASSVVSEQFF. In nucleotides, the CDR3 is TGTGCCAGCAGTGTTGTCAGTGAGCAGTTCTTC.

V and J are TRBV10-3 and TRBJ1-6; 10 bases align to TRBD1. Unmatched junction bases numbered 6, after V lost 10 bases and J lost 9 bases. The CDR3 sequence is 13 residues long. Germline CDR1 and CDR2: ENHRY and SYGVKD. CDR3 protein: CANIRDRGSPLHF. The CDR3 DNA sequence: TGTGCCAACATCCGGGACAGGGGTTCACCCCTCCACTTT.

This clone was recorded a few times. V gene TRBV21-1 combines with J gene TRBJ2-1; the table's D call, TRBD2, has no DNA check behind it. TRBV21-1 is annotated as a pseudogene. The CDR3 sequence is 15 residues long. Here the CDR3 reads CASIRGLASGGEQFF. CDR3 nucleotide sequence: TGTGCCAGCATCCGCGGGCTTGCAAGTGGCGGTGAGCAGTTCTTC.

The rearrangement links TRBV5-1 to TRBJ2-3; 13 nucleotides match TRBD2. V was pared by 4 bases and J by 2 bases, with 4 bases of the junction left unmatched. This CDR3 has 16 amino acids. In germline, CDR1 is SGHRS, CDR2 YFSETQ. CDR3 sequence: CASSTTSGGTTDTQYF. Written as DNA, the CDR3 is TGCGCCAGCAGCACGACTAGCGGGGGGACCACAGATACGCAGTATTTT.

This CDR3 reads CASSAQGAGTEAFF. CDR3 nucleotide sequence: TGTGCCAGCAGTGCACAGGGGGCAGGCACTGAAGCTTTCTTT. V is TRBV2 and J is TRBJ1-1, with 9 bases aligning to TRBD1. The V gene end was trimmed by 4 bases and the J gene end by 4 bases; junction bases not matched to a gene: 4. The CDR3 consists of 14 residues. CDR1 is SNHLY and CDR2 is FYNNEI in the germline V gene.

This chain links TRBV7-2 with TRBJ2-7; 12 bases are shared with TRBD2. Germline assignment: CDR1 SGHTA and CDR2 FQGNSA. This CDR3 region has 17 residues. V dropped 4 bases and J dropped 0; count of bases not matched to a gene: 7. The CDR3 DNA reads TGTGCCAGCAGCTCGGGGACTAGCGGGTTCAGCTCCTACGAGCAGTACTTC. The encoded protein is CASSSGTSGFSSYEQYF.

This chain connects TRBV2 to TRBJ1-4; the match to TRBD1 covers 8 bases. Germline V gives CDR1 SNHLY, CDR2 FYNNEI. Germline trimming cut 4 bases from V and 8 bases from J; bases unmatched to any gene: 3. The CDR3 is 13 amino acids. This CDR3 reads CASSGTGREKLFF. The CDR3 DNA reads TGTGCCAGCAGTGGGACAGGGAGGGAAAAACTGTTTTTT. Full variable domain (remainder filled in from reference TRBV2 and TRBJ1-4): EPEVTQTPSHQVTQMGQEVILRCVPISNHLYFYWYRQILGQKVEFLVSFYNNEISEKSEIFDDQFSVERPDGSNFTLKIRSTKLEDSAMYFCASSGTGREKLFFGSGTQLSVL.

The genes are TRBV6-5 and TRBJ1-1, with D tentatively TRBD1 (5 bases). The ends were cut back, 0 bases at V and 3 bases at J, with 11 bases in the middle. The CDR3 runs to 15 residues. Per germline, CDR1 MNHEY and CDR2 SVGAGI. The CDR3 region has the DNA TGTGCCAGCAGTTACTCATTGGGGGGGGACACTGAAGCTTTCTTT. Its translation is CASSYSLGGDTEAFF.

The chain combines TRBV7-8 with TRBJ2-5; D gene ambiguous. The germline V and J ends were trimmed by 5 bases and 5 bases, with 9 bases remaining between them. CDR3 length: 12 residues. In germline, CDR1 is SGHVS, CDR2 FQNEAQ. As DNA, the CDR3 is TGTGCCAGCAGCCCCTTCGAGGAGACCCAGTACTTC. Protein sequence: CASSPFEETQYF.

V and J are TRBV11-3 and TRBJ2-1; 16 bases line up with TRBD2. The CDR3 is 15 residues long. Losses at the gene ends were 0 bases for V and 12 bases for J; bases not matched to a gene: 2. Germline V gene sequence: CDR1 SGHNT, CDR2 YENEEA. Here the CDR3 reads CASSLDGTSGRAQFF. The CDR3 DNA is TGTGCCAGCAGCTTAGATGGGACTAGCGGGAGGGCGCAGTTCTTC.

V and J are TRBV2 and TRBJ1-5, with D unresolved. This CDR3 is 15 amino acids long. The ends were cut back, 1 base at V and 4 bases at J, with 11 bases in the middle. From germline, CDR1 is SNHLY and CDR2 FYNNEI. CDR3 amino acids: CASSEESTPNQPQHF. The CDR3, as DNA: TGTGCCAGCAGTGAAGAGTCAACACCAAATCAGCCCCAGCATTTT.

The chain carries TRBV28 and TRBJ1-6; 11 positions agree with TRBD1. The length of the CDR3 is 19 residues. Per the germline V gene, CDR1 is MDHEN and CDR2 is SYDVKM. J lost 4 bases, V lost 1 base, and 9 bases had no gene match. CDR3 DNA: TGTGCCAGCAGTTTATTGGGGACAGGGGGATTCGGGTATAATTCACCCCTCCACTTT. Its translation: CASSLLGTGGFGYNSPLHF.

V is TRBV7-8 and J is TRBJ1-1; the match to TRBD1 covers 10 bases. V trimming: 4 bases; J trimming: 5 bases; junction bases outside the gene matches: 10. The CDR3 runs 16 residues. Looked up from germline, CDR1 is SGHVS and CDR2 is FQNEAQ. The CDR3, as DNA: TGTGCCAGCAGCTCCGGGACAGGGGCCTCGAGGACTGAAGCTTTCTTT. It yields the protein CASSSGTGASRTEAFF. The variable domain in full, completed from reference TRBV7-8 and TRBJ1-1, reads GAGVSQSPRYKVAKRGQDVALRCDPISGHVSLFWYQQALGQGPEFLTYFQNEAQLDKSGLPSDRFFAERPEGSVSTLKIQRTQQEDSAVYLCASSSGTGASRTEAFFGQGTRLTVV.

The chain is built from TRBV7-2 and TRBJ2-1; 9 nucleotides agree with TRBD2. There are 15 residues in the CDR3. Trimming removed 1 base from V and 7 bases from J; junction bases left unmatched: 5. CDR1 SGHTA and CDR2 FQGNSA come from the germline V gene. DNA for the CDR3: TGTGCCAGCAGCTTAGGAGCGGGGGGAGGGAATGAGCAGTTCTTC. This encodes CASSLGAGGGNEQFF.

V usage is TRBV7-2 and J usage is TRBJ2-2, with TRBD2 matching over 14 bases. The CDR3 extends over 21 amino acids. Germline V gives CDR1 SGHTA, CDR2 FQGNSA. J was trimmed by 4 bases and V by 0 bases; bases with no gene match: 13. The CDR3: CASSLAPRLAGGLKGTGELFF. The CDR3 DNA reads TGTGCCAGCAGCTTAGCGCCCAGACTAGCGGGGGGGCTTAAGGGCACCGGGGAGCTGTTTTTT. The entire variable domain, with the rest obtained from reference TRBV7-2 and TRBJ2-2, is as follows: GAGVSQSPSNKVTEKGKDVELRCDPISGHTALYWYRQSLGQGLEFLIYFQGNSAPDKSGLPSDRFSAERTGGSVSTLTIQRTQQEDSAVYLCASSLAPRLAGGLKGTGELFFGEGSRLTVL.

This chain connects TRBV4-1 to TRBJ2-7, with unresolved D. V dropped 5 bases and J dropped 0 bases, with 11 bases sitting between them. The CDR3 is 14 amino acids. The V gene's germline CDR1 is MGHRA and CDR2 YSYEKL. DNA of the CDR3: TGCGCCAGCAGCTTCAGAGGATTCTCCTACGAGCAGTACTTC. Its translation: CASSFRGFSYEQYF.

CDR3 nucleotide sequence: TGTGCCAGCACCGCCGGGAGCACCGGGGAGCTGTTTTTT. Translated, it gives CASTAGSTGELFF. This chain connects TRBV11-3 to TRBJ2-2; perhaps TRBD2 as D (6 bases). Germline CDR1 reads SGHNT; CDR2 reads YENEEA. V was pared by 7 bases and J by 4 bases, with 10 bases between. CDR3 length equals 13 residues.

The rearrangement links TRBV7-2 to TRBJ2-3; 7 nucleotides match TRBD1. The germline V gene has CDR1 SGHTA and CDR2 FQGNSA. This CDR3 is built from 15 residues. Losses at the gene ends were 5 bases for V and 3 bases for J; bases not matched to a gene: 8. CDR3: CASSRTRGLTDTQYF. CDR3 DNA: TGTGCCAGCAGCCGGACGAGGGGGCTTACAGATACGCAGTATTTT.

This rearrangement joins TRBV25-1 to TRBJ1-3; 9 nucleotides match TRBD1. The CDR3 is 16 amino acids. Germline CDR1 reads MGHDK; CDR2 reads SYGVNS. V was clipped by 2 bases and J by 2 bases; unmatched bases: 4. The CDR3 DNA sequence: TGTGCCAGCAGTGAAAAGGACAGGGGACCTGGAAACACCATATATTTT. Translation gives CASSEKDRGPGNTIYF.

This sequence joins TRBV3-1 (or the pseudogene TRBV3-2) and TRBJ2-7, with D tentatively TRBD1 (6 bases). Trimming removed 2 bases at V and 5 bases at J, with 16 bases between. This CDR3 region has 15 residues. Germline assignment: CDR1 LGHDT and CDR2 YNNKEL (reference sequence). The CDR3 protein is CASSQSTGSGDEQYF. In nucleotides, the CDR3 is TGTGCCAGCAGCCAATCCACAGGGTCAGGCGACGAGCAGTACTTC.

This clone was seen only once. The chain links TRBV18 to TRBJ2-7; 9 positions match TRBD1. The CDR3 runs 16 residues. V was clipped by 4 bases and J by 2 bases; unmatched bases: 9. Germline loops: CDR1 KGHSH, CDR2 LQKENI. The CDR3 here is CASSQPGQGGAYEQYF. The CDR3 DNA sequence: TGTGCCAGCTCACAACCGGGACAGGGTGGGGCCTACGAGCAGTACTTC.